This T cell receptor (beta chain) was sequenced during a study of blood T cell repertoires in COVID-19. Overall study: COVID-19 samples from acute and convalescent phases originated in the United States, Italy and Spain.

Of note for this clone: This specimen includes other DNA sequences encoding the same CDR3.

Sequencing was performed with immunoSEQ multiplex PCR; in TCRdb, only in-frame clones are kept and a portion is missing. The data hold nearly 45,000 clones, with roughly 87% observed a single time. This clonotype was obtained from a human donor in a cohort sampled during active COVID-19. The specimen was peripheral blood.

CDR3 protein: CASSLVGTGGGEQYF. The CDR3 bases are TGTGCCAGCAGCTTAGTCGGGACAGGGGGCGGCGAGCAGTACTTC. The chain links TRBV7-6 to TRBJ2-7; 12 nucleotides agree with TRBD1. V lost 1 base, J lost 6 bases, and 4 bases stayed unmatched. Looked up from germline, CDR1 is SGHVS and CDR2 is FNYEAQ. The CDR3 is 15 amino acids.